The rows below give T cell receptor beta chains drawn from one sample of a study of cytomegalovirus exposure and HLA in healthy donors. The table came from immunoSEQ multiplex PCR; TCRdb's copy has only in-frame clones and leaves some out. The sample lists about 130,000 clones; 81% were seen once. The sample was PBMCs. The receptors originated from a man younger than 35 in good health and CMV-seropositive. Both conserved end residues are part of each CDR3. The D gene is left open where the match is weak. Clone size appears in some rows only: once, few, many, or a class for an expanded clone.

15	-	TRBV2	TRBD2	TRBJ2-1	TGTGCCAGCAGCACCGGGGGGAGTCCCTACAATGAGCAGTTCTTC	CASSTGGSPYNEQFF
15	few	TRBV6-1	-	TRBJ2-6	TGTGCCAGCAGTGAATCGAGCTCTGGGGCCAACGTCCTGACTTTC	CASSESSSGANVLTF
11	-	TRBV29-1	-	TRBJ2-7	TGCAGCGTTAGTAGTGGGCTCGAGCAGTACTTC	CSVSSGLEQYF
16	-	TRBV13	TRBD2	TRBJ2-3	TGTGCCAGCAGCTTAGGGCTAGCGGGGGGAACAGATACGCAGTATTTT	CASSLGLAGGTDTQYF
14	-	TRBV10-3	TRBD1	TRBJ2-2	TGTGCCATCAGTCGGGACAGGCGCACCGGGGAGCTGTTTTTT	CAISRDRRTGELFF
14	-	TRBV30	TRBD1	TRBJ1-1	TGTGCCTGGAGTCGAGGGGACAGTCCCACTGAAGCTTTCTTT	CAWSRGDSPTEAFF
14	-	TRBV5-1	-	TRBJ2-7	TGCGCCAGCAGCTTGTCGACAGGACGTCTCGAGCAGTACTTC	CASSLSTGRLEQYF
16	-	TRBV10-3	TRBD1	TRBJ1-5	TGTGCCATCAGTGCCGGGACAGGGTTGGGTAGTCAGCCCCAGCATTTT	CAISAGTGLGSQPQHF
14	few	TRBV5-1	-	TRBJ2-7	TGCGCCAGCAGCTTGTTGCAGGGAGGTGACGAGCAGTACTTC	CASSLLQGGDEQYF
15	-	TRBV19	-	TRBJ1-5	TGTGCCAGTAGTATGGTGCGGGGAAGCAATCAGCCCCAGCATTTT	CASSMVRGSNQPQHF
13	once	TRBV4-3	-	TRBJ1-6	TGCGCCAGCAGCCAAATCAGGGATTCACCCCTCCACTTT	CASSQIRDSPLHF
14	-	TRBV7-9	-	TRBJ1-4	TGTGCCAGCAGCTTATCCGGAACTAATGAAAAACTGTTTTTT	CASSLSGTNEKLFF
15	-	TRBV5-8	-	TRBJ2-5	TGTGCCAGCAGCTTGAGAGATGCGCTCCAAGAGACCCAGTACTTC	CASSLRDALQETQYF
14	-	TRBV7-2	TRBD1	TRBJ1-3	TGTGCCAGCAGCACCGGGACAGTTGGAAACACCATATATTTT	CASSTGTVGNTIYF
13	-	TRBV6-4	TRBD2	TRBJ2-7	TGTGCCAGCAGTATGACTAGCGGCCTCGAGCAGTACTTC	CASSMTSGLEQYF
19	-	TRBV7-6	-	TRBJ2-7	TGTGCCAGCAGCTGGAACCCTCCCGGCAGGGAAGTTGTTTTCTACGAGCAGTACTTC	CASSWNPPGREVVFYEQYF
16	-	TRBV5-4	TRBD2	TRBJ2-3	TGTGCCAGCAGCCAAGGAGCGGGAGGACCTGCAGATACGCAGTATTTT	CASSQGAGGPADTQYF
15	few	TRBV5-1	-	TRBJ2-3	TGCGCCAGCAGCTTATCCAGTACGACTTCAAATACGCAGTATTTT	CASSLSSTTSNTQYF
12	-	TRBV27	-	TRBJ1-2	TGTGCCAGCAGTCCGGGGTTCTATGGCTACACCTTC	CASSPGFYGYTF
16	-	TRBV5-1	TRBD2	TRBJ2-7	TGCGCCAGCAGCTTGATTAGCGGGAGTGGGTCGTACGAGCAGTACTTC	CASSLISGSGSYEQYF
15	-	TRBV19	-	TRBJ2-1	TGTGCCAGTAAAAAGGGAGGACGGGAAACCAATGAGCAGTTCTTC	CASKKGGRETNEQFF
12	-	TRBV2	-	TRBJ2-5	TGTGCCAGCACTCGGGGGGCGGGGACCCAGTACTTC	CASTRGAGTQYF
13	-	TRBV19	-	TRBJ1-5	TGTGCCAGTAGTATAGGGGGCCATCAGCCCCAGCATTTT	CASSIGGHQPQHF
14	-	TRBV2	TRBD1	TRBJ2-5	TGTGCCAGCAGTTTACAGGGGATGGTAGAGACCCAGTACTTC	CASSLQGMVETQYF
15	-	TRBV5-1	TRBD2	TRBJ2-7	TGCGCCAGCAGCTTGGATAGCGGGGGACGCTACGAGCAGTACTTC	CASSLDSGGRYEQYF
18	-	TRBV21-1	-	TRBJ2-1	TGTGCCAGCAGCAAAGCGGGGGGGACTAAACACCCCACCCATGAGCAGTTCTTC	CASSKAGGTKHPTHEQFF
14	few	TRBV6-1	-	TRBJ2-2	TGTGCCAGCAAGGTGGCAGGGGCATCCGGGGAGCTGTTTTTT	CASKVAGASGELFF
14	few	TRBV19	TRBD2	TRBJ2-3	TGTGCCAGTAGTTGGGGGGGACTCACAGATACGCAGTATTTT	CASSWGGLTDTQYF
16	-	TRBV5-1	-	TRBJ2-7	TGCGCCAGCAGCGTAAATGGGGGGTCCAGCTCCTACGAGCAGTACTTC	CASSVNGGSSSYEQYF
13	-	TRBV11-2	-	TRBJ2-7	TGTGCCAGCAGCTTAGCTCAGTCCTACGAGCAGTACTTC	CASSLAQSYEQYF
14	once	TRBV5-1	-	TRBJ2-3	TGCGCCAGCAGCTTGGGGACTAGCACAGATACGCAGTATTTT	CASSLGTSTDTQYF
18	once	TRBV19	TRBD2	TRBJ2-1	TGTGCCAGTAGCGCATGGGGCGGGATAGCGGGGTCCTACAATGAGCAGTTCTTC	CASSAWGGIAGSYNEQFF
19	-	TRBV9	TRBD2	TRBJ2-3	TGTGCCAGCAGCGTAGTCCGGGGAGGGCTAGCGGGGGAGACAGATACGCAGTATTTT	CASSVVRGGLAGETDTQYF
17	-	TRBV5-1	-	TRBJ2-1	TGCGCCAGCAGCTTGGATACAGGTCTCTACGTTTACAATGAGCAGTTCTTC	CASSLDTGLYVYNEQFF
13	-	TRBV28	-	TRBJ2-4	TGTGCCAGCGGGGGCGCAGCCAAAAACATTCAGTACTTC	CASGGAAKNIQYF
16	-	TRBV30	-	TRBJ2-3	TGTGCCTGGAGGAGGAATCAGGGGTCAATCACAGATACGCAGTATTTT	CAWRRNQGSITDTQYF